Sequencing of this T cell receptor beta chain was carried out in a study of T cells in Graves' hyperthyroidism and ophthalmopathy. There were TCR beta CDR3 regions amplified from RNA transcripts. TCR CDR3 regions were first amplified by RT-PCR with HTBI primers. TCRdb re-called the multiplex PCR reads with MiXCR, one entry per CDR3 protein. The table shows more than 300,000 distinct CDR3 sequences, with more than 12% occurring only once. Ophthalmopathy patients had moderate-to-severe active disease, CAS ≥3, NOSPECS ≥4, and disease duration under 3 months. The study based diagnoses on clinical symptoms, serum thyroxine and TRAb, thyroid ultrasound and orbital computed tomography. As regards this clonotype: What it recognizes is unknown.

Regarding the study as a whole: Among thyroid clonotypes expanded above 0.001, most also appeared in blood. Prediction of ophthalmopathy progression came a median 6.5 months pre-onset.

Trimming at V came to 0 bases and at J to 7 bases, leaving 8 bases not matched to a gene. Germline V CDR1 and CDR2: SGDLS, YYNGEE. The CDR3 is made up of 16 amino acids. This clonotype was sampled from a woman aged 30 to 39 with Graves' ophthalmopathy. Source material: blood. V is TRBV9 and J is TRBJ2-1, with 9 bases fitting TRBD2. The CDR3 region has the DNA TGTGCCAGCAGCGTAGAAGCGGGAGGCCCTCGGAATGAGCAGTTCTTC. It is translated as CASSVEAGGPRNEQFF. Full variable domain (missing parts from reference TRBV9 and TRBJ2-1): DSGVTQTPKHLITATGQRVTLRCSPRSGDLSVYWYQQSLDQGLQFLIQYYNGEERAKGNILERFSAQQFPDLHSELNLSSLELGDSALYFCASSVEAGGPRNEQFFGPGTRLTVL.